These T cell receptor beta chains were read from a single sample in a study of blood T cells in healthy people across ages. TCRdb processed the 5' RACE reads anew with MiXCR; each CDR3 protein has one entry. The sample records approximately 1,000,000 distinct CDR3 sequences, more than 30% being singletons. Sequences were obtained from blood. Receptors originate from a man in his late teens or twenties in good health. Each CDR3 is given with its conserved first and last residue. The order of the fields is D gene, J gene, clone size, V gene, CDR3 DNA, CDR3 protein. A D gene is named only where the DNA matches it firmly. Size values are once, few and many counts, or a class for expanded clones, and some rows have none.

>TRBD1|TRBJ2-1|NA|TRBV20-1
TGCAGTGCTAGGGGGCAGGGGGCACGCAATGAGCAGTTCTTC
CSARGQGARNEQFF
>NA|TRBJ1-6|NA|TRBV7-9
TGTGCCAGCAGCGGGAATTCACTCCTCCACTTT
CASSGNSLLHF
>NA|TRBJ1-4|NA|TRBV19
TGTGCCAGTAGGGATCCCGGGACGGGAATGAAAAAACTGTTTTTT
CASRDPGTGMKKLFF
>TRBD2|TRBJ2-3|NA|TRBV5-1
TGCGCCAGCAGCGCCACTAGCGGAGATGCGCAGTATTTT
CASSATSGDAQYF
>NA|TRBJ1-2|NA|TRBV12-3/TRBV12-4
TGTGCCAGCAGGATGGACAGTCACTATGGCTACACCTTC
CASRMDSHYGYTF
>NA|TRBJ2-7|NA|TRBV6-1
TGTGCCAGCAGCCCCGCTCGGGATTCCATGAAGGACGAGCAGTACTTC
CASSPARDSMKDEQYF
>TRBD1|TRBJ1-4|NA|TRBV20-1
TGCAGTGCCAAGCCCACAGGGGAGACTAATGAAAAACTGTTTTTT
CSAKPTGETNEKLFF
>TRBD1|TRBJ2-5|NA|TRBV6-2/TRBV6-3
TGTGCCAGCGCCCGGGACAGGGACCTAAAGGGGGAGACCCAGTACTTC
CASARDRDLKGETQYF
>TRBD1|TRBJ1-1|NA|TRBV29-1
TGCAGCGTCGACAGGGAACCCACTGAAGCTTTCTTT
CSVDREPTEAFF
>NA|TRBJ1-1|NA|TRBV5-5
TGTGCCAGCAGCAGTTCCCCAATTGTGAACACTGAAGCTTTCTTT
CASSSSPIVNTEAFF
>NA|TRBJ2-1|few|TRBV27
TGTGCCAGCAGTTACCGGAGCTCCTACAATGAGCAGTTCTTC
CASSYRSSYNEQFF
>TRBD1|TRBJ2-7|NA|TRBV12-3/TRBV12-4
TGTGCCAGCAGAGGACAGGGTAAAGGCTGCGAGCAGTACTTC
CASRGQGKGCEQYF
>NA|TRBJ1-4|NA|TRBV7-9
TGTGCCAGCAGCGAGGGCACGGAAAAACTGTTTTTT
CASSEGTEKLFF
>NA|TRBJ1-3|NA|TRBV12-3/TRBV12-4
TGTGCCAGCAGACTAACTTCAGGGGTACTTGGAAACACCATATATTTT
CASRLTSGVLGNTIYF
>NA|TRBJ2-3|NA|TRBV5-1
TGCGCCAGCAGCTTGGCCGGGACAACTAGCGCAGATACGCAGTATTTT
CASSLAGTTSADTQYF
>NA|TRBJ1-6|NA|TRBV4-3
TGCGCCAGCAGCCAAGATCCGGGGTTGAGGAATTCACCCCTCCACTTT
CASSQDPGLRNSPLHF
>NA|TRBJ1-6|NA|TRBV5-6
TGTGCCAGCAGCTTGATAACAACCGGCTATAATTCACCCCTCCACTTT
CASSLITTGYNSPLHF
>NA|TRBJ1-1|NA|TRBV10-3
TGTGCCATCAGTGAGGAGGGACCTACACGCACTGAAGCTTTCTTT
CAISEEGPTRTEAFF
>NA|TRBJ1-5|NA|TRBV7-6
TGTGCCAGCAGCTTAGGTATTAGGGATAGCAATCGGCCCCAGCATTTT
CASSLGIRDSNRPQHF
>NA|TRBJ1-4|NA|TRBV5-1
TGCGCCAGCAGCTTGGATACCGATGCGGGAAATGAAAAACTGTTTTTT
CASSLDTDAGNEKLFF
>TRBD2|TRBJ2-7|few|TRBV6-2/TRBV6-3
TGTGCCACCCAGGGAGGGGCCTACGAGCAGTACTTC
CATQGGAYEQYF
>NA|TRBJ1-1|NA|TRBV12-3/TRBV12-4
TGTGCCAGCAGTTTCTCGCCACTTGGAGGCACTGAAGCTTTCTTT
CASSFSPLGGTEAFF
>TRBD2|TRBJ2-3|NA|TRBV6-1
TGTGCCAGCAGTGACCCGCTAGCGGGGCAGTATTTT
CASSDPLAGQYF
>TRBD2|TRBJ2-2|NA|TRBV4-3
TGCGCCAGCAGCCTTAGCGGGGTTTCGGCCGGGGAGCTGTTTTTT
CASSLSGVSAGELFF
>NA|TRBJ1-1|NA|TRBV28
TGTGCCAGCAGTTCCCCCAGCCTAAACACTGAAGCTTTCTTT
CASSSPSLNTEAFF
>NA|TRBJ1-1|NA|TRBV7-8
TGTGCCAGCAGCTTTCAAAGGGGTGAAGCTTTCTTT
CASSFQRGEAFF
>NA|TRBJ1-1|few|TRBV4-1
TGCGCCAGCAGCCATGAGCAGGGGATGAACACTGAAGCTTTCTTT
CASSHEQGMNTEAFF
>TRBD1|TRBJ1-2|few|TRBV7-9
TGTGCCAGCAGCTCCACTCCGGGACAGGGAAACTATGGCTACACCTTC
CASSSTPGQGNYGYTF
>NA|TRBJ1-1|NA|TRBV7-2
TGTGCCAGCAGCTTTGGCCAGGGCTACACTGAAGCTTTCTTT
CASSFGQGYTEAFF
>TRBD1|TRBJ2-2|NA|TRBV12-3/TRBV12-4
TGTGCCAGCAGTATAACAGGGGGCATCACCGGGGAGCTGTTTTTT
CASSITGGITGELFF
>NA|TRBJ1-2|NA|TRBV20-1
TGCAGTGCTGCCTCCGGGGTGGACTATGGCTACACCTTC
CSAASGVDYGYTF
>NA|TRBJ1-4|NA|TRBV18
TGTGCCAGCTCACCACTCGGGGGAACTAATGAAAAACTGTTTTTT
CASSPLGGTNEKLFF
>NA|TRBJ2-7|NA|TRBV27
TGTGCCAGCAGTCCCCTTGAGGGACGGAGCGAGCAGTACTTC
CASSPLEGRSEQYF